Here is one TCR beta chain with its context. Its target is not known. TCR beta CDR3 regions were amplified from RNA. HTBI primers were employed in a first-round RT-PCR of the TCR CDR3. A single record per CDR3 protein comes from TCRdb applying MiXCR to the multiplex PCR reads. There are some 400,000 distinct CDR3 sequences in the sample; approximately 15% occur only once, and around 20% lies in the top ten. The data stem from a study of T cells in Graves' hyperthyroidism and ophthalmopathy. Whole-study results and caveats: Within blood appeared most thyroid clonotypes that had expanded above 0.001. Using 13 V-J features, a model discriminated ophthalmopathy from stable hyperthyroidism. Before onset, by a median of approximately 6.2 months, the model predicted ophthalmopathy.

This CDR3 has 14 amino acids. V shed 6 bases and J shed 12 bases, with 20 bases lying between them. Per germline, CDR1 MDHEN and CDR2 SYDVKM. With a duration under 2 months, the hyperthyroidism was newly diagnosed in patients aged 18 to 65. The clonotype was recovered from a man aged 30-40 years with Graves' hyperthyroidism that later progressed to Graves' ophthalmopathy. What was sequenced was blood. The J gene is TRBJ1-4, the V gene TRBV28, with D possibly TRBD1 on 6 matching bases. The CDR3 DNA follows: TGTGCCAGCAGCGTGGACAGCCCTCCGAGTGAACTGTTTTTT. Encoded protein: CASSVDSPPSELFF.